This entry lists 8 T cell receptor beta chains sequenced from one sample in a study of blood T cell repertoires in COVID-19. Only in-frame clones appear in the TCRdb table, and some are missing; sequencing was by immunoSEQ multiplex PCR. The repertoire holds some 180,000 clones, 80% to 85% seen once, with 6.5% to 9% in the top ten. Sequencing used peripheral blood. The receptors originated from a woman in her forties with COVID-19, enrolled during active disease.

The V gene is TRBV5-6, the J gene TRBJ1-1, with D uncertain. Trimming stripped 1 base from V and 10 bases from J, with 14 bases between. This CDR3 spans 13 amino acids. CDR1 and CDR2 (germline): SGHDT, YYEEEE. The CDR3 coding sequence is TGTGCCAGCAGCTTGAATCAGCCTGAGGGAGCTTTCTTT. This codes for CASSLNQPEGAFF.

The V call is TRBV5-1, the J call TRBJ2-7, with D tentatively TRBD1 (5 bases). With 4 bases removed from V and 5 bases from J, the gap between germline ends came to 13 bases. From germline, CDR1 is SGHRS and CDR2 YFSETQ. The CDR3 has 13 residues. The CDR3 reads CASSPQGIHEQYF. The CDR3 DNA reads as TGCGCCAGCAGCCCCCAGGGAATCCACGAGCAGTACTTC.

This clone has at least ten counts. The gene calls are TRBV7-2 and TRBJ1-3, with 9 bases matching TRBD1. J was trimmed by 2 bases and V by 1 base; bases with no gene match: 6. Germline V gene lookup returns CDR1 SGHTA and CDR2 FQGNSA. CDR3 length: 17 residues. Here the CDR3 DNA reads TGTGCCAGCAGCTTAGACCGGACAGGGGTCACTGGAAACACCATATATTTT. Its protein is CASSLDRTGVTGNTIYF.

The gene calls are TRBV27 and TRBJ2-5; TRBD1 matches 7 bases. J lost 5 bases, V lost 3 bases, and 6 bases had no gene match. Per the germline V gene, CDR1 is MNHEY and CDR2 is SMNVEV (reference sequence). CDR3 size: 14 residues. This chain's CDR3 is CASSFTGVGETQYF. In DNA form, the CDR3 reads TGTGCCAGCAGTTTTACAGGGGTAGGGGAGACCCAGTACTTC.

V usage is TRBV7-8 and J usage is TRBJ2-7, with D maybe TRBD2 (5 bases). CDR3 length equals 14 residues. V lost 1 base to trimming and J lost 2 bases, with 9 bases between them. CDR1 SGHVS and CDR2 FQNEAQ come from the germline V gene. The CDR3: CASSLGMRAYEQYF. In nucleotides, the CDR3 is TGTGCCAGCAGCTTAGGAATGAGGGCCTACGAGCAGTACTTC.

This chain uses TRBV6-5 with TRBJ1-2; D is unclear. CDR1 is MNHEY and CDR2 is SVGAGI in the germline V gene. V was cut by 7 bases and J by 2 bases, with 17 bases left in between. CDR3 length: 15 residues. The CDR3 bases are TGTGCCAGCACCGACCCGGGCGGGAAAAACTATGGCTACACCTTC. It yields the protein CASTDPGGKNYGYTF.

V is TRBV5-1 and J is TRBJ1-5; a weak D match, TRBD1 (5 bases). Germline V gene data show CDR1 as SGHRS and CDR2 as YFSETQ. V was pared by 0 bases and J by 7 bases, with 11 bases between. The CDR3 extends over 14 amino acids. The CDR3 loop is CASSLVGGRQPQHF. For the CDR3, the DNA is TGCGCCAGCAGCTTGGTGGGGGGTAGGCAGCCCCAGCATTTT.

The CDR3 loop reads CASSMQGLGQPQHF. The CDR3 DNA reads TGTGCCAGTAGTATGCAGGGGTTGGGTCAGCCCCAGCATTTT. V is TRBV19 and J is TRBJ1-5; D may be TRBD1 (6 bases). Germline-derived CDR1 and CDR2 are LNHDA and SQIVND (reference sequence). The CDR3 has 14 residues. The germline V and J ends were trimmed by 3 bases and 6 bases, with 12 bases remaining between them.